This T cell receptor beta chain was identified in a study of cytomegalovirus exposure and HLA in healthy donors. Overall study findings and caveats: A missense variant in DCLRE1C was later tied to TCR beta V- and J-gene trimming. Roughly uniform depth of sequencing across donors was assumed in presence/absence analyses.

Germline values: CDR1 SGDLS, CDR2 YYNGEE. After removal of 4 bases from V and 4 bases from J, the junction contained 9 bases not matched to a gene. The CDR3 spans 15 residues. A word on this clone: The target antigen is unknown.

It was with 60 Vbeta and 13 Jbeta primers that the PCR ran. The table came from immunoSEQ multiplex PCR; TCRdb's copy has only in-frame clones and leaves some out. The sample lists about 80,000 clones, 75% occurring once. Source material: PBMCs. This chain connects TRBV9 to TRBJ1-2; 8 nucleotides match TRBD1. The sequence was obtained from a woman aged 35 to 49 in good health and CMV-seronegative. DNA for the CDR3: TGTGCCAGCAGCCCTCCCTCCGACAGGGGCTATGGCTACACCTTC. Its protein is CASSPPSDRGYGYTF.